The rows below give T cell receptor beta chains drawn from one sample of a study of Ad26.COV2.S vaccination and SARS-CoV-2 variants. Sequencing used immunoSEQ multiplex PCR; TCRdb keeps in-frame clones, though not all of them. The table shows approximately 480,000 clones, with approximately 88% occurring only once. The sample consisted of peripheral blood, taken in a trial of Ad26.COV2.S vaccine versus placebo. These receptors were taken from a person between 18 and 60 years old who received the Ad26.COV2.S COVID-19 vaccine or a placebo. CDR3s include the opening cysteine and the closing phenylalanine or tryptophan. The order of the fields is D gene, J gene, V gene, clone size, CDR3 DNA, CDR3 protein. D genes are given only for firm matches. Only some rows state a clone size, as once, few, many or a class for expanded clones.

>-|TRBJ2-1|TRBV7-3|-
TGTGCCAGCAGCTTAGGGGCAGCTAATGAGCAGTTCTTC
CASSLGAANEQFF
>-|TRBJ2-3|TRBV27|-
TGTGCCAGCATGAATCCAGGTTTGGCAGATACGCAGTATTTT
CASMNPGLADTQYF
>-|TRBJ1-6|TRBV9|-
TGTGCCAGCAGCGTAGAGGCCGGGAACGCCTATAATTCACCCCTCCACTTT
CASSVEAGNAYNSPLHF
>-|TRBJ2-6|TRBV7-8|-
TGTGCCAGCAGCTTAAGTCGGGGCCCTGGGGCCAACGTCCTGACTTTC
CASSLSRGPGANVLTF
>TRBD1|TRBJ1-2|TRBV27|-
TGTGCCAGCAGCCAGGTCCCGGGACAGGGGAATGGCTACACCTTC
CASSQVPGQGNGYTF
>-|TRBJ2-7|TRBV6-5|-
TGTGCCAGCACCCAGGGTTTATACGAGCAGTACTTC
CASTQGLYEQYF
>-|TRBJ2-3|TRBV12-5|-
TGTGCTAGTGGTTTGGTTGGGTCCGGCACAGATACGCAGTATTTT
CASGLVGSGTDTQYF
>TRBD2|TRBJ2-1|TRBV9|-
TGTGCCAGCAGCGTAGCTAGCGGGACGGGCAATGAGCAGTTCTTC
CASSVASGTGNEQFF
>TRBD1|TRBJ1-5|TRBV19|-
TGTGCCAGTATAGGGGGTCTGGGACAGGGCGCCGTGCAGCCCCAGCATTTT
CASIGGLGQGAVQPQHF
>-|TRBJ2-1|TRBV15|-
TGTGCCACCAGCAGAGTCCAGGGCTCCTACAATGAGCAGTTCTTC
CATSRVQGSYNEQFF
>TRBD1|TRBJ1-1|TRBV11-2|-
TGTGCCAGCAGCTTCACTTGGCAGGGGGCGAAGAGGAGGGACACTGAAGCTTTCTTT
CASSFTWQGAKRRDTEAFF
>-|TRBJ1-4|TRBV29-1|few
TGCAGCGTTGCAACTAATGAAAAACTGTTTTTT
CSVATNEKLFF
>-|TRBJ2-5|TRBV2|-
TGTGCCACCTCGATCAGGGATCCGGGGACCCAGTACTTC
CATSIRDPGTQYF